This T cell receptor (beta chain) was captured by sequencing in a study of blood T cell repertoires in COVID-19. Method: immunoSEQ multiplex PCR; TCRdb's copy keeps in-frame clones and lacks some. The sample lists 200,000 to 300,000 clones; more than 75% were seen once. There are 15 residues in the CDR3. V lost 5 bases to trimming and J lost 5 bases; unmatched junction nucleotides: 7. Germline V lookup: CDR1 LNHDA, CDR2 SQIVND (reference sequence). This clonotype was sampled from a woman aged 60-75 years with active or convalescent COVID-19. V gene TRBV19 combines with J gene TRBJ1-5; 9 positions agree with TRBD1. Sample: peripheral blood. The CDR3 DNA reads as TGTGCCAGTAGTGGGGGACAGGGTGACTATCAGCCCCAGCATTTT. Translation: CASSGGQGDYQPQHF.